This T cell receptor (beta chain) was sequenced in a study of cytomegalovirus exposure and HLA in healthy donors. Study results and limitations: Follow-up analysis later connected one missense variant in DCLRE1C with trimming of TCR beta V- and J-genes. An analysis that was carried out later associated some 17,000 TCR beta sequences with HLA alleles at 0.05 false discovery rate.

Amplification used 60 Vbeta primers and 13 Jbeta primers. Generated by immunoSEQ multiplex PCR, the TCRdb table keeps only in-frame clones and is missing some. The table lists about 160,000 clones, 70% to 80% of them singletons. Germline V gives CDR1 MNHNS, CDR2 SASEGT. The CDR3 runs to 16 residues. Trimming stripped 4 bases from V and 0 bases from J, with 13 bases between. This clone was picked up a small number of times. Its antigen is still unknown. Sequenced: PBMCs. The chain links TRBV6-1 to TRBJ1-5, with a possible D match to TRBD1 (5 bases). The source of this sequence is a woman aged 50 to 65 in good health and CMV-seronegative. The CDR3 coding sequence is TGTGCCAGCAGTGGGGCGGGGGTCTATAGCAATCAGCCCCAGCATTTT. This encodes CASSGAGVYSNQPQHF.